This section outlines one T cell receptor (beta chain) sequence together with its context. The table lists this clonotype with a few counts. Its cognate antigen has yet to be identified. Base qualities are not provided; no much larger clone lies one nucleotide away. The sample originates from a study of T cell repertoires in cytomegalovirus infection (dated by TCRdb to the late 2010s). Study-wide context: The HLA type of each donor mattered for the analysis, because public TCR beta signatures pointed to carriage of CMV infection along with the matching HLA type. Broad study findings and their caveats: The ex vivo response was dominated by HLA-C-restricted CMV-specific TCR beta clonotypes, which also provided the single most frequent clonotype in two of eight donors. In both this cohort and an independent roughly 350-donor cohort, the cumulative frequency of public TCR beta family members distinguished carriers of CMV infection plus the relevant HLA type.

Sequencing was carried out with an Illumina HiSeq 1500. The public reads were reprocessed in TCRdb via fastp at Q25 and MiXCR, keeping in-frame beta chains. All rows with the same CDR3 protein become a single entry with the most common DNA and genes. Present in this sample are fewer than 550,000 distinct CDR3 sequences, about 33% of which were seen just once. The ten largest clones capture roughly 15% of the sample. V drops 2 bases and J drops 3 bases, leaving 11 bases in between. Measured from the cysteine to the phenylalanine, the CDR3 is 15 residues long. Solely the CDR3 DNA is kept, with 45 bases framed from the first base. Looking up the germline V gene (reference sequence) yields CDR1 SGHNT and CDR2 YYREEE.

The receptor was isolated from a human donor in good health (CMV status not recorded). Some clones in this sample may be carry-over from other donors' samples. Here the chain combines TRBV5-4 and TRBJ1-4; the D gene is perhaps TRBD1, on 5 matching bases. The sequenced sample was PBMCs. The CDR3 has the sequence CASSFPGMANEKLFF. The DNA sequence follows: TGTGCCAGCAGCTTTCCAGGGATGGCTAATGAAAAACTGTTTTTT.